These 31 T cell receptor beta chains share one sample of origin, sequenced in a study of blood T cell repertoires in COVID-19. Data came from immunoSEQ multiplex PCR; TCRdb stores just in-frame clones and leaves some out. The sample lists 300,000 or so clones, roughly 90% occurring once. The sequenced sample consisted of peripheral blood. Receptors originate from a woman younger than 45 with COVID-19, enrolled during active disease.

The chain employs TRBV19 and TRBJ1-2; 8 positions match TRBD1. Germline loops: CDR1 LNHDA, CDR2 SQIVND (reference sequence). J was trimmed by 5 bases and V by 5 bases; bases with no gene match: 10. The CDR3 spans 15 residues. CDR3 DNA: TGTGCCAGTAGTCCAAGGACAGGGTCCTTATATGGCTACACCTTC. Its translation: CASSPRTGSLYGYTF.

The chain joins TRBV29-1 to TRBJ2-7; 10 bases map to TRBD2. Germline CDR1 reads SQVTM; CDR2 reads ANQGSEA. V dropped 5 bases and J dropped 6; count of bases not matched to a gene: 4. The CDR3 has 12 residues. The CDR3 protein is CSVSSGSVEQYF. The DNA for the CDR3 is TGCAGCGTTTCTAGCGGGAGTGTCGAGCAGTACTTC.

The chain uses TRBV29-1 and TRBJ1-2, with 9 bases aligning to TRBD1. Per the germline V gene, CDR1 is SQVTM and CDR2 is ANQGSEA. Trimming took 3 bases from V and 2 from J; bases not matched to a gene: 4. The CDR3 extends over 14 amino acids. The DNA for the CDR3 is TGCAGCGTTGAGGGACAGGGTCAGAACTATGGCTACACCTTC. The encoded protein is CSVEGQGQNYGYTF.

CDR3 loop: CASSPRPDRAAEAFF. The CDR3 nucleotides read TGTGCCAGCAGCCCCCGACCGGACAGGGCGGCGGAAGCTTTCTTT. The rearrangement uses TRBV4-2 and TRBJ1-1; 8 nucleotides agree with TRBD1. V lost 4 bases and J lost 8; bases outside the gene matches: 12. CDR1 LGHNA and CDR2 YNFKEQ come from the germline V gene. The CDR3 loop spans 15 amino acids.

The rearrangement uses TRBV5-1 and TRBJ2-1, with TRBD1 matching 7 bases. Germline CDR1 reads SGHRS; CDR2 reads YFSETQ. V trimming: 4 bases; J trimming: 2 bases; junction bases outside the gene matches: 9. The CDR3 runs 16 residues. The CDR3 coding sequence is TGCGCCAGCAGCACCAAAGACAGGGCCCCCTACAATGAGCAGTTCTTC. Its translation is CASSTKDRAPYNEQFF.

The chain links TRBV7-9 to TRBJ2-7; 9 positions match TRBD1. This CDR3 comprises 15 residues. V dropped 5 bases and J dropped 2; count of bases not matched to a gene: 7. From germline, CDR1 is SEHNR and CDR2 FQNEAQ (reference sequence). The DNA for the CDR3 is TGTGCCAGCAGCCCAAGGACAGGGGCTACCTACGAGCAGTACTTC. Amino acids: CASSPRTGATYEQYF.

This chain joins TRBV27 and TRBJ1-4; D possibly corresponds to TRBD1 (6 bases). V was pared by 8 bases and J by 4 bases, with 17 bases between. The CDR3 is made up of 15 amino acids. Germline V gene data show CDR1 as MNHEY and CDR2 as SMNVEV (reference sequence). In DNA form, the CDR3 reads TGTGCCAGCGCGTCTCGGACAGCATATAATGAAAAACTGTTTTTT. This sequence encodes CASASRTAYNEKLFF.

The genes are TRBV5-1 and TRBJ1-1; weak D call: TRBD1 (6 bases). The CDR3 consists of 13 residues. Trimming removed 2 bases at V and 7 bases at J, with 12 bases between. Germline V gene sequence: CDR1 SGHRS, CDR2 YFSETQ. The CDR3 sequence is CASSFNAGDEAFF. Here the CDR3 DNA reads TGCGCCAGCAGCTTTAACGCAGGGGATGAAGCTTTCTTT.

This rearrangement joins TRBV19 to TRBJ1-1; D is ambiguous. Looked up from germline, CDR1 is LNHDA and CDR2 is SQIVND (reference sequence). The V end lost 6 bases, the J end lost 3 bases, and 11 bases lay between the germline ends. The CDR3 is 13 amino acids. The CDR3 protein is CASSVRRDTEAFF. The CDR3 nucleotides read TGTGCCAGTAGCGTGAGGCGGGACACTGAAGCTTTCTTT.

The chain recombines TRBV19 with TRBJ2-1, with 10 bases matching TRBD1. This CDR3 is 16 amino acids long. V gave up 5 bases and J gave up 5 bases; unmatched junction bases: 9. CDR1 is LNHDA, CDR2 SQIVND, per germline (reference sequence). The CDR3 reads CASSPRQGAINNEQFF. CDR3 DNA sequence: TGTGCCAGTAGTCCCAGACAGGGGGCGATTAACAATGAGCAGTTCTTC.

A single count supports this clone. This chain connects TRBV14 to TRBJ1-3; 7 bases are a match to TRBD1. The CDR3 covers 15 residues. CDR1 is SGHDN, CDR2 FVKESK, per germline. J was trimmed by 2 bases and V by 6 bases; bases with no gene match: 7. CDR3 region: CASRQRGTAGNTIYF. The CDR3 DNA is TGTGCCAGCAGACAAAGAGGGACAGCTGGAAACACCATATATTTT.

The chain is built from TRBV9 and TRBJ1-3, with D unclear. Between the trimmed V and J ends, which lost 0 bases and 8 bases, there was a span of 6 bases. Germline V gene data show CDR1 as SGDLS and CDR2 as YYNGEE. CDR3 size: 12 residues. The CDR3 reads CASSVVGDTIYF. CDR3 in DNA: TGTGCCAGCAGCGTAGTGGGAGACACCATATATTTT.

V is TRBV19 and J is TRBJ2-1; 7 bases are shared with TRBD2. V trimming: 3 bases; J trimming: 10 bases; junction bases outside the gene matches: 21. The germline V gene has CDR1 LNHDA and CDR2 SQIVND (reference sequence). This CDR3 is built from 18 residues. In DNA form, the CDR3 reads TGTGCCAGTAGTATCCCCCCGACTAGCCGGGATAGGGATCTGGAGCAGTTCTTC. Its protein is CASSIPPTSRDRDLEQFF.

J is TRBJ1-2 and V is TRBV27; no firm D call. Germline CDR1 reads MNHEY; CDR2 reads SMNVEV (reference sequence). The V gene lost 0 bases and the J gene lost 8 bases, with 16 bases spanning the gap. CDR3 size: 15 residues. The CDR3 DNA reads TGTGCCAGCAGTTTATCGGTTGCGGGCTCGAGCGGCTACACCTTC. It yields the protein CASSLSVAGSSGYTF.

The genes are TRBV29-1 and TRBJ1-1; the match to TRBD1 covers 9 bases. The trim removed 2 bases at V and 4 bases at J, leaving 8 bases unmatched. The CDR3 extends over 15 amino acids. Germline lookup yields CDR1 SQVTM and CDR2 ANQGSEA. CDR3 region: CSVERRDRVGTEAFF. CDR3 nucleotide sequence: TGCAGCGTTGAAAGGCGGGACAGGGTCGGCACTGAAGCTTTCTTT. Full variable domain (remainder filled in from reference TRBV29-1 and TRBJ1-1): SAVISQKPSRDICQRGTSLTIQCQVDSQVTMMFWYRQQPGQSLTLIATANQGSEATYESGFVIDKFPISRPNLTFSTLTVSNMSPEDSSIYLCSVERRDRVGTEAFFGQGTRLTVV.

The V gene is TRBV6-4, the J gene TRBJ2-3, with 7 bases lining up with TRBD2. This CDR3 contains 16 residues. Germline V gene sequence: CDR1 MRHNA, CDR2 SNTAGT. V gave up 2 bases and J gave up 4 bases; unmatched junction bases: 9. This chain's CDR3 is CASSDPGLADADTQYF. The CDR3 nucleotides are TGTGCCAGCAGTGACCCGGGGCTAGCGGACGCAGATACGCAGTATTTT.

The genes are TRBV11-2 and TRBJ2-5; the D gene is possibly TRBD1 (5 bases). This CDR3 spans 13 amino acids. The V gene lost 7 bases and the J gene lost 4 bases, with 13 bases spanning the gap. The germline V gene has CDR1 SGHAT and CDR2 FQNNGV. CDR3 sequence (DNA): TGTGCCAGCACGAAAGGCAGGGCAGAGACCCAGTACTTC. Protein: CASTKGRAETQYF.

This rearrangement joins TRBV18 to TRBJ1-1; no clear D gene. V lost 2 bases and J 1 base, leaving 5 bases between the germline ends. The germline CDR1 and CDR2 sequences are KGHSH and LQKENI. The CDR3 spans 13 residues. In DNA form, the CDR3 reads TGTGCCAGCTCACCAGGGAGGAACACTGAAGCTTTCTTT. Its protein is CASSPGRNTEAFF.

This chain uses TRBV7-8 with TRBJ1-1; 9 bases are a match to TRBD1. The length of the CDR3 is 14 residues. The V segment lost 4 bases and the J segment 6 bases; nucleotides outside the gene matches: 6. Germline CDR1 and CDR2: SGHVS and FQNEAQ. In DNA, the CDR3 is TGTGCCAGCAGCTCAGGACAGGGGAATGCTGAAGCTTTCTTT. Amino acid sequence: CASSSGQGNAEAFF.

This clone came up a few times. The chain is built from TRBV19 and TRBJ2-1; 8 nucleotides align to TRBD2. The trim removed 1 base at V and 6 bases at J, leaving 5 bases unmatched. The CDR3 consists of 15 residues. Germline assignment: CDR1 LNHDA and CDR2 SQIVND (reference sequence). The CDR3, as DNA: TGTGCCAGTAGTATAGCCAGCGGGGGTATCAATGAGCAGTTCTTC. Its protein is CASSIASGGINEQFF.

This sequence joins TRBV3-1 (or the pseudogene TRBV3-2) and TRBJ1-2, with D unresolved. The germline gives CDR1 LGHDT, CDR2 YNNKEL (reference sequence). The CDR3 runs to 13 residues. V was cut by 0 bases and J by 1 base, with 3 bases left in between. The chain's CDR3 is CASSQDSNYGYTF. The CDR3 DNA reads TGTGCCAGCAGCCAAGACAGTAACTATGGCTACACCTTC.

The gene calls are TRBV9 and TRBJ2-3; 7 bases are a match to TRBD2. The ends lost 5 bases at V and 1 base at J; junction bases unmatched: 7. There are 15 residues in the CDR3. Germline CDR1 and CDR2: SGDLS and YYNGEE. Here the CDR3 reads CASSDMSGGTDTQYF. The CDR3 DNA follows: TGTGCCAGCAGTGATATGAGCGGGGGCACAGATACGCAGTATTTT.

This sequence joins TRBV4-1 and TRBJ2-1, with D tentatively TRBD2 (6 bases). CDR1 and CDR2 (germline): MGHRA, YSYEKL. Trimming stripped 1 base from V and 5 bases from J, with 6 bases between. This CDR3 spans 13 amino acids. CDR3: CASSQVADNEQFF. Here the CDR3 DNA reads TGCGCCAGCAGCCAAGTAGCGGACAATGAGCAGTTCTTC.

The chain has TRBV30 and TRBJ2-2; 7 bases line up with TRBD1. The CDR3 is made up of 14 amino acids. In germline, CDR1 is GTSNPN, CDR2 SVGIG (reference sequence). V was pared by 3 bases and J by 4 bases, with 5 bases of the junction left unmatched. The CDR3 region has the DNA TGTGCCTGGAGCGGGACAGTCACCACCGGGGAGCTGTTTTTT. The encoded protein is CAWSGTVTTGELFF.

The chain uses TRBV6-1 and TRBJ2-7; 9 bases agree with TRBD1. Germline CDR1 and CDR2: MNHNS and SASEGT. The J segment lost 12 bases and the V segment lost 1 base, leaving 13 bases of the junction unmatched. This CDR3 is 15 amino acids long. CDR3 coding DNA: TGTGCCAGCAGTGAAGTCAGGGGACAGGGCTTGGATCGGTACTTC. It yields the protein CASSEVRGQGLDRYF.

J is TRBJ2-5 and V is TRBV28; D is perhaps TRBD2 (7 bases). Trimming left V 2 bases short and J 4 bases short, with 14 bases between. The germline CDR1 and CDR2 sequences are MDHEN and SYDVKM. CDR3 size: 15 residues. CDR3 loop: CASSLASGGGETQYF. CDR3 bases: TGTGCCAGCAGTTTAGCTAGCGGAGGGGGAGAGACCCAGTACTTC.

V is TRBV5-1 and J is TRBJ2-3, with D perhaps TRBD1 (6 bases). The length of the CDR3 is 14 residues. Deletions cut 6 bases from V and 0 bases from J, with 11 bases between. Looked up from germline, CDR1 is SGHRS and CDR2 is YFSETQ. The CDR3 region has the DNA TGCGCCAGCAATCCGGACAGCAGCACAGATACGCAGTATTTT. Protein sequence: CASNPDSSTDTQYF.

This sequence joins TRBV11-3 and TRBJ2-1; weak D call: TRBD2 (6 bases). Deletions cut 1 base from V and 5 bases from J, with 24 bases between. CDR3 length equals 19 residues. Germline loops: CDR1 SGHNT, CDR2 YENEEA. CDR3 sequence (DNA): TGTGCCAGCAGCTTAGGCATCCATGTGGGTAGTGTAGCGGACAATGAGCAGTTCTTC. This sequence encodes CASSLGIHVGSVADNEQFF.

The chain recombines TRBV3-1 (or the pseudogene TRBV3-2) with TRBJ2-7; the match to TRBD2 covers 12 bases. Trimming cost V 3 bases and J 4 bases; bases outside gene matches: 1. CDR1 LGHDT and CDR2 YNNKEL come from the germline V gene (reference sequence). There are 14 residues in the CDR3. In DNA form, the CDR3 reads TGTGCCAGCAGCCAGACTAGCGGGAGATACGAGCAGTACTTC. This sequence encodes CASSQTSGRYEQYF.

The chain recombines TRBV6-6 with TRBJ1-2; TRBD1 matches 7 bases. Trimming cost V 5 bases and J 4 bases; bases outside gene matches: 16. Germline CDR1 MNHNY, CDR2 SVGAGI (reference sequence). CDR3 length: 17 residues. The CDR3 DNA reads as TGTGCCAGCAGTCAACTATGGGACAGCTCGCCCTCCTATGGCTACACCTTC. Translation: CASSQLWDSSPSYGYTF.

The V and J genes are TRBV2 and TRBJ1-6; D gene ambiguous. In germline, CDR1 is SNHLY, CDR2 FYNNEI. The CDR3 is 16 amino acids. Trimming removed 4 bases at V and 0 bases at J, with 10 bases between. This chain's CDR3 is CASSGTLSSYNSPLHF. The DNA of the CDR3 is TGTGCCAGCAGTGGGACTCTGAGCTCCTATAATTCACCCCTCCACTTT.